The next 19 T cell receptor beta chains were all read from a single sample in a study of T-cell reconstitution after alpha-beta-depleted transplantation in children. Unique molecular identifiers were used in preparing the TCRbeta library. TCRdb independently ran MiXCR on the PCR reads; one entry per CDR3 protein. The sample lists some 390,000 distinct CDR3 sequences; about a fifth were seen once. The sequences come from PBMCs from the stem cell graft donor, collected from the stem cell graft. The receptors here all came from a human donor who donated a stem cell graft to a child with acute myeloid leukemia.

This clonotype came up many times. This sequence joins TRBV11-2 and TRBJ2-1; D uncertain. V shed 5 bases and J shed 5 bases, with 4 bases lying between them. The CDR3 has 11 residues. Germline CDR1 reads SGHAT; CDR2 reads FQNNGV. CDR3 bases: TGTGCCAGCAGCAAGAACAATGAGCAGTTCTTC. Translating it yields CASSKNNEQFF.

The chain joins TRBV5-1 to TRBJ2-3; D tentatively fits TRBD1 or TRBD2 (5 bases each). There are 13 residues in the CDR3. Per the germline V gene, CDR1 is SGHRS and CDR2 is YFSETQ. V was pared by 6 bases and J by 0 bases, with 8 bases between. The CDR3 DNA reads as TGCGCCAGCAACAGGAGGAGCACAGATACGCAGTATTTT. Protein product: CASNRRSTDTQYF.

In this sample, this clonotype turned up many times. The genes are TRBV12-3 or TRBV12-4 and TRBJ1-1; D perhaps matches TRBD1 (5 bases). This CDR3 is 13 amino acids long. Trimming took off 3 bases at V and 4 bases at J, with 9 bases between the two ends. CDR3 protein: CASSLTGTTEAFF. For the CDR3, the DNA is TGTGCCAGCAGTTTGACCGGGACCACTGAAGCTTTCTTT.

This clonotype was observed a few times. This chain connects TRBV12-3 or TRBV12-4 to TRBJ2-1; possible D gene TRBD1, 5 bases. This CDR3 is 11 amino acids long. V lost 7 bases and J lost 7, with 8 bases in between. CDR3 residues: CASKGWNEQFF. Written as DNA, the CDR3 is TGTGCCAGCAAGGGGTGGAATGAGCAGTTCTTC.

This chain connects TRBV29-1 to TRBJ2-1, with D perhaps matching TRBD2 (5 bases). Looked up from germline, CDR1 is SQVTM and CDR2 is ANQGSEA. The CDR3 extends over 15 amino acids. V shed 1 base and J shed 9 bases, with 19 bases lying between them. The DNA of the CDR3 is TGCAGCGTTGAAGCTACGGGTGGGAGTGTCGGTGAGCAGTTCTTC. This sequence encodes CSVEATGGSVGEQFF.

V usage is TRBV7-8 and J usage is TRBJ2-7; 8 bases line up with TRBD2. Germline V gene data show CDR1 as SGHVS and CDR2 as FQNEAQ. The junction had 11 bases not matched to a gene; V was cut back by 5 bases and J by 5 bases. The CDR3 has 15 residues. The CDR3 coding sequence is TGTGCCAGCAGCCCAACCAGCGGGAGCTTCGACGAGCAGTACTTC. As protein: CASSPTSGSFDEQYF.

V usage is TRBV7-9 and J usage is TRBJ2-7; a possible D gene is TRBD1 (6 bases). Germline assignment: CDR1 SEHNR and CDR2 FQNEAQ (reference sequence). V lost 5 bases, J lost 0 bases, and 11 bases lay in between. This CDR3 spans 14 amino acids. CDR3 DNA sequence: TGTGCCAGCAGCAATCCGGGACACTCCTACGAGCAGTACTTC. It codes for CASSNPGHSYEQYF. Full variable domain (remainder filled in from reference TRBV7-9 and TRBJ2-7): DTGVSQNPRHKITKRGQNVTFRCDPISEHNRLYWYRQTLGQGPEFLTYFQNEAQLEKSRLLSDRFSAERPKGSFSTLEIQRTEQGDSAMYLCASSNPGHSYEQYFGPGTRLTVT.

This rearrangement joins TRBV29-1 to TRBJ2-3; no firm D call. Germline CDR1 and CDR2: SQVTM and ANQGSEA. The CDR3 has 15 residues. Deletions cut 4 bases from V and 0 bases from J, with 14 bases between. CDR3 bases: TGCAGCGTTGGTGGAGTCGGGCCAAGCACAGATACGCAGTATTTT. Its protein is CSVGGVGPSTDTQYF.

V usage is TRBV5-1 and J usage is TRBJ2-7, with D maybe TRBD2 (6 bases). The CDR3 is 13 residues long. Germline-derived CDR1 and CDR2 are SGHRS and YFSETQ. V was shortened by 0 bases and J by 3 bases, with 7 bases between the two germline ends. The CDR3 reads CASSLGTIYEQYF. The DNA for the CDR3 is TGCGCCAGCAGCTTGGGGACTATCTACGAGCAGTACTTC.

The chain links TRBV20-1 to TRBJ2-3, with 9 bases matching TRBD2. The CDR3 runs to 13 residues. The germline gives CDR1 DFQATT, CDR2 SNEGSKA (reference sequence). For the CDR3, the DNA is TGCAGAGCAGGGACTAGCCGCACAGATACGCAGTATTTT. It translates to CRAGTSRTDTQYF.

This clonotype was seen more than once but under ten times. This chain uses TRBV12-3 or TRBV12-4 with TRBJ1-2; 8 bases fit TRBD1. V lost 6 bases to trimming and J lost 0 bases; unmatched junction nucleotides: 6. The CDR3 is 15 residues long. CDR3 nucleotides: TGTGCCAGCAGCTCAGGGGGCGCGTCTAACTATGGCTACACCTTC. As protein: CASSSGGASNYGYTF.

This chain uses TRBV7-6 with TRBJ2-3, with 7 bases that match TRBD1. The ends lost 5 bases at V and 1 base at J; junction bases unmatched: 3. CDR3 length: 14 amino acids. Germline CDR1 and CDR2: SGHVS and FNYEAQ. The CDR3 protein is CASSQQGGTDTQYF. The CDR3 nucleotides read TGTGCCAGCAGCCAGCAGGGGGGCACAGATACGCAGTATTTT.

DNA for the CDR3: TGTGCCAGCAGTGATTGGAGGGGTGCCCGGCAGTACTTC. Its translation is CASSDWRGARQYF. The chain recombines TRBV25-1 with TRBJ2-7; D perhaps matches TRBD2 (6 bases). The V end lost 3 bases, the J end lost 9 bases, and 15 bases lay between the germline ends. Germline V gives CDR1 MGHDK, CDR2 SYGVNS. The CDR3 totals 13 residues.

This clonotype was recorded at least ten times. CDR3 loop: CASAGRGAWETQYF. Written as DNA, the CDR3 is TGTGCCAGCGCTGGAAGGGGGGCGTGGGAGACCCAGTACTTC. The rearrangement joins TRBV2 to TRBJ2-5; either TRBD1 or TRBD2 may supply D (6 bases each). CDR3 length: 14 amino acids. The V and J ends lost 8 bases and 5 bases respectively, with 18 bases between them. Germline loops: CDR1 SNHLY, CDR2 FYNNEI.

The J gene is TRBJ2-6, the V gene TRBV20-1; a possible D gene is TRBD1 (5 bases). The CDR3 runs 16 residues. Germline V gene sequence: CDR1 DFQATT, CDR2 SNEGSKA (reference sequence). The V end lost 3 bases, the J end lost 0 bases, and 12 bases lay between the germline ends. In DNA form, the CDR3 reads TGCAGTGCTAGTGTTTTTAGGGGCTCTGGGGCCAACGTCCTGACTTTC. Translation: CSASVFRGSGANVLTF.

This clonotype was found a few times. The rearrangement joins TRBV18 to TRBJ2-7; a weak D match, TRBD1 (6 bases). Looked up from germline, CDR1 is KGHSH and CDR2 is LQKENI. CDR3 length: 15 residues. The germline V and J ends were trimmed by 3 bases and 0 bases, with 12 bases remaining between them. Here the CDR3 DNA reads TGTGCCAGCTCACCTCTAGACAGGTCCTCCTACGAGCAGTACTTC. This sequence encodes CASSPLDRSSYEQYF.

CDR3 region: CASSEISEGTQYF. The CDR3 bases are TGTGCCAGCAGTGAAATTTCGGAAGGGACCCAGTACTTC. V gene TRBV6-1 combines with J gene TRBJ2-5; D remains unclear. From germline, CDR1 is MNHNS and CDR2 SASEGT. This CDR3 spans 13 amino acids. Trimming took off 2 bases at V and 7 bases at J, with 11 bases between the two ends.

This chain joins TRBV27 and TRBJ2-7, with 7 bases that match TRBD1. This CDR3 contains 14 residues. V trimming: 5 bases; J trimming: 4 bases; junction bases outside the gene matches: 8. Per germline, CDR1 MNHEY and CDR2 SMNVEV (reference sequence). CDR3: CASSRQGRIYEQYF. CDR3 DNA: TGTGCCAGCAGTCGACAGGGTAGAATATACGAGCAGTACTTC.

This clonotype appeared a few times. This CDR3 is CASSFGLAAYNEQFF. The CDR3 coding sequence is TGTGCCAGCAGTTTCGGACTAGCGGCCTACAATGAGCAGTTCTTC. This rearrangement joins TRBV27 to TRBJ2-1; 10 bases map to TRBD2. Trimming at V came to 3 bases and at J to 2 bases, leaving 1 base not matched to a gene. CDR1 and CDR2 (germline): MNHEY, SMNVEV (reference sequence). There are 15 residues in the CDR3.